This T cell receptor (beta chain) was sequenced in a study of shared clonotypes between healthy human individuals. Study summary: Participating donors consisted of a couple of women and a few men aged 18 to 49.

Using immunoSEQ multiplex PCR, the repertoire was profiled, and TCRdb retains in-frame clones only, with some absent. The sample records under 1 million clones, about 97% being singletons. Germline V lookup: CDR1 SNHLY, CDR2 FYNNEI. The CDR3 extends over 13 amino acids. After removal of 3 bases from V and 5 bases from J, the junction contained 2 bases not matched to a gene. It was CD45RO-negative cells, positively selected for CCR7, that made up naive CD8 cells, with terminally differentiated effector memory CD45RA+ cells excluded. The chain carries TRBV2 and TRBJ1-2; 8 bases agree with TRBD1. Specimen: naive CD8+ T cells sorted from blood. The sequence was obtained from a man in his thirties or forties in good health. The CDR3 loop is CASSDNRGYGYTF. DNA of the CDR3: TGTGCCAGCAGTGATAACAGGGGGTATGGCTACACCTTC.